These T cell receptor beta chains were read from a single sample in a study of cytomegalovirus exposure and HLA in healthy donors. Clones were sequenced by immunoSEQ multiplex PCR, and TCRdb holds only the in-frame ones, with some missing. This table holds 270,000 or so clones, roughly 85% found once. The sample taken for sequencing was PBMCs. The source of these receptors is a middle-aged man in good health and CMV-seropositive. The CDR3 runs from the conserved cysteine through the conserved F or W. The D gene is left open where the match is weak.

v_gene	d_gene	j_gene	CDR3aa	CDR3nt
TRBV27	.	TRBJ2-7	CASSQTPRGEQYF	TGTGCCAGCAGCCAGACACCTAGGGGCGAGCAGTACTTC
TRBV11-2	.	TRBJ2-3	CASSSARSTDTQYF	TGTGCCAGCAGCTCAGCTAGAAGCACAGATACGCAGTATTTT
TRBV9	.	TRBJ2-5	CASSVGLVGETQYF	TGTGCCAGCAGCGTAGGGCTAGTGGGTGAGACCCAGTACTTC
TRBV7-9	.	TRBJ1-2	CASSLGTNFNYGYTF	TGTGCCAGCAGCTTAGGGACAAACTTTAACTATGGCTACACCTTC
TRBV6-1	TRBD2	TRBJ2-7	CASSGGGGATYEQYF	TGTGCCAGCAGTGGCGGGGGGGGCGCTACCTACGAGCAGTACTTC
TRBV5-4	TRBD1	TRBJ1-2	CASSGTGQGARGYTF	TGTGCCAGCAGCGGGACGGGACAGGGGGCGCGTGGCTACACCTTC
TRBV7-8	.	TRBJ2-5	CASSLVGGTQYF	TGTGCCAGCAGCTTAGTCGGGGGGACCCAGTACTTC
TRBV28	.	TRBJ1-1	CASRGDFSTEAFF	TGTGCCAGCAGAGGGGATTTCAGCACTGAAGCTTTCTTT
TRBV7-2	TRBD2	TRBJ2-5	CASSLYKRGETQYF	TGTGCCAGCAGCTTATATAAGCGGGGAGAGACCCAGTACTTC
TRBV2	.	TRBJ1-4	CASRNQGSGKEKLFF	TGTGCCAGCAGGAACCAGGGTAGTGGGAAGGAAAAACTGTTTTTT